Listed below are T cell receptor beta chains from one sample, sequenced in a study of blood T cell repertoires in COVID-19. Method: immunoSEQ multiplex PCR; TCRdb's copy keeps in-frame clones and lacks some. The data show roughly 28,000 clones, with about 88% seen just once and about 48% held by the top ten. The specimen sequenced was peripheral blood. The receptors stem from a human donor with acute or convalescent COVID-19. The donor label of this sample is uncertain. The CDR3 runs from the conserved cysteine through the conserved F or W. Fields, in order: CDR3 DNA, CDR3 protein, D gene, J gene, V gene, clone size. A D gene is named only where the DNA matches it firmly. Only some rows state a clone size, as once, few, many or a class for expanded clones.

DNA: TGTGCCAGCAGACCCGCGGATCCAGGGGCCGGCTACACCTTC
CDR3: CASRPADPGAGYTF
D: -
J: TRBJ1-2
V: TRBV6-5
size: -

DNA: TGTGCCAGCAGCGGAACAGGGTTAGCTGAAGCTTTCTTT
CDR3: CASSGTGLAEAFF
D: -
J: TRBJ1-1
V: TRBV3-1/TRBV3-2
size: -

DNA: TGTGCCAGCAGCCGGGACAGGGGAGAGACCCAGTACTTC
CDR3: CASSRDRGETQYF
D: TRBD1
J: TRBJ2-5
V: TRBV11-2
size: -

DNA: TGTGCCAGCAGCCCCGGGCAGGGCCTAGGCTACACCTTC
CDR3: CASSPGQGLGYTF
D: -
J: TRBJ1-2
V: TRBV12-3/TRBV12-4
size: once

DNA: TGTGCCAGCATCCCTGTCGGGAGAGAGGGAACCGGGGAGCTGTTTTTT
CDR3: CASIPVGREGTGELFF
D: -
J: TRBJ2-2
V: TRBV7-9
size: -

DNA: TGTGCCAGCAGTTACGGGACTAGCGGGAATGTGCAGTACTTC
CDR3: CASSYGTSGNVQYF
D: TRBD2
J: TRBJ2-7
V: TRBV6-2/TRBV6-3
size: -

DNA: TGTGCCACCAGCCCCAGAGGGGGGAGGGCCCAAGAGACCCAGTACTTC
CDR3: CATSPRGGRAQETQYF
D: -
J: TRBJ2-5
V: TRBV15
size: -

DNA: TGTGCCAGCAGTGAGTCACTTAACACCGGGGAGCTGTTTTTT
CDR3: CASSESLNTGELFF
D: -
J: TRBJ2-2
V: TRBV6-1
size: -

DNA: TGCAGCGTTGCGGGCAGGGCTACGAACACCGGGGAGCTGTTTTTT
CDR3: CSVAGRATNTGELFF
D: -
J: TRBJ2-2
V: TRBV29-1
size: once

DNA: TGTGCCAGCAGCCCGGGGCTAGCGTTTCCAGATACGCAGTATTTT
CDR3: CASSPGLAFPDTQYF
D: -
J: TRBJ2-3
V: TRBV11-2
size: -

DNA: TGTGCCACTTCGACAGGGGCCTACGAGCAGTACTTC
CDR3: CATSTGAYEQYF
D: TRBD1
J: TRBJ2-7
V: TRBV3-1/TRBV3-2
size: -

DNA: TGTGCCAGCAGTGAAGTCGGGGGTCGGTCCGGGGCGCAGTATTTT
CDR3: CASSEVGGRSGAQYF
D: -
J: TRBJ2-3
V: TRBV6-1
size: -

DNA: TGTGCCAGCAGTTACTCGGGCGGGGTGTACAATGAGCAGTTCTTC
CDR3: CASSYSGGVYNEQFF
D: -
J: TRBJ2-1
V: TRBV6-2/TRBV6-3
size: -

DNA: TGTGCCAGCAGCTGGGGGACTAGCGGGAAGTCCTACAATGAGCAGTTCTTC
CDR3: CASSWGTSGKSYNEQFF
D: TRBD2
J: TRBJ2-1
V: TRBV7-8
size: -

DNA: TGTGCCAGTTGTACGGACAGCCACAATGAGCAGTTCTTC
CDR3: CASCTDSHNEQFF
D: -
J: TRBJ2-1
V: TRBV27
size: -

DNA: TGTGCCAGCAGCTTAAGGGCAGGGGGCAACGAGCAGTACTTC
CDR3: CASSLRAGGNEQYF
D: TRBD1
J: TRBJ2-7
V: TRBV7-6
size: -

DNA: TGTGCCAGCTTATGGCAGATTGCAACTAATGAAAAACTGTTTTTT
CDR3: CASLWQIATNEKLFF
D: -
J: TRBJ1-4
V: TRBV2
size: -

DNA: TGTGCCAGCAGCGGGAGGACAGGGGCGAGTTCACCCCTCCACTTT
CDR3: CASSGRTGASSPLHF
D: TRBD1
J: TRBJ1-6
V: TRBV5-8
size: -

DNA: TGTGCCAGCTCATATCAGGGGGCGACCCAGTACTTC
CDR3: CASSYQGATQYF
D: TRBD1
J: TRBJ2-5
V: TRBV18
size: -

DNA: TGCGCCAGCAGCTTACGAGCGGGAGGGGGTAATGAGCAGTTCTTC
CDR3: CASSLRAGGGNEQFF
D: TRBD2
J: TRBJ2-1
V: TRBV5-1
size: -

DNA: TGTGCCATCAGCCCCGGGGAGGGGCAAGAGACCCAGTACTTC
CDR3: CAISPGEGQETQYF
D: TRBD2
J: TRBJ2-5
V: TRBV10-3
size: -

DNA: TGTGCCACCAGCAGAGTATCGGGGGGCTACACCTTC
CDR3: CATSRVSGGYTF
D: -
J: TRBJ1-2
V: TRBV15
size: -

DNA: TGTGCCAGCAGCTTGACACCTAATAATTCGCCCCTCCACTTT
CDR3: CASSLTPNNSPLHF
D: -
J: TRBJ1-6
V: TRBV13
size: -

DNA: TGTGCCAGCAGCGTATTTGGGACTAGCGGGGGGGTAACGTTGGATACGCAGTATTTT
CDR3: CASSVFGTSGGVTLDTQYF
D: TRBD2
J: TRBJ2-3
V: TRBV9
size: -

DNA: TGTGCCAGCAGCAAAAACAGGAACACCGGGGAGCTGTTTTTT
CDR3: CASSKNRNTGELFF
D: -
J: TRBJ2-2
V: TRBV7-3
size: -

DNA: TGTGCCAGCAGCCAACAGGGAAATGGTCAGCCCCAGCATTTT
CDR3: CASSQQGNGQPQHF
D: -
J: TRBJ1-5
V: TRBV7-2
size: -

DNA: TGTGCCAGCAGTCCCAGGTCTGGCTATGGCTACACCTTC
CDR3: CASSPRSGYGYTF
D: -
J: TRBJ1-2
V: TRBV27
size: -

DNA: TGTGCCAGCAGCTTTCTCGGGAAAAATGAGCAGTTCTTC
CDR3: CASSFLGKNEQFF
D: -
J: TRBJ2-1
V: TRBV11-2
size: -

DNA: TGTGCCAGCAGCTCGACGCCCCTCGGGGGGGGAGAGACCCAGTACTTC
CDR3: CASSSTPLGGGETQYF
D: TRBD2
J: TRBJ2-5
V: TRBV5-5
size: -

DNA: TGCGCCAGCAGCCAAGATCTAGCGGGGTGGAACACCGGGGAGCTGTTTTTT
CDR3: CASSQDLAGWNTGELFF
D: TRBD2
J: TRBJ2-2
V: TRBV4-3
size: many

DNA: TGTGCCAGCAGCCCACAGGGGATGAACACTGAAGCTTTCTTT
CDR3: CASSPQGMNTEAFF
D: TRBD1
J: TRBJ1-1
V: TRBV7-9
size: once

DNA: TGTGCCAGCAGCCCCGGGACTTCTACCTCCTACGAGCAGTACTTC
CDR3: CASSPGTSTSYEQYF
D: -
J: TRBJ2-7
V: TRBV11-3
size: -

DNA: TGTGCCAGCCGGGAGGGGGGCTTTAATTCACCCCTCCACTTT
CDR3: CASREGGFNSPLHF
D: -
J: TRBJ1-6
V: TRBV19
size: -

DNA: TGTGCCAGCAGTGAAGGAGGGGCAGGGGTGGGCTATGGCTACACCTTC
CDR3: CASSEGGAGVGYGYTF
D: -
J: TRBJ1-2
V: TRBV2
size: -

DNA: TGTGCCAGCAACAGACAGGGTGGGGACTATGGCTACACCTTC
CDR3: CASNRQGGDYGYTF
D: TRBD1
J: TRBJ1-2
V: TRBV2
size: -

DNA: TGTGCCAGCAGTGGTGGACAGGGGGGCGCCGGCTACACCTTC
CDR3: CASSGGQGGAGYTF
D: TRBD1
J: TRBJ1-2
V: TRBV25-1
size: -

DNA: TGTGCCAGCAGCTTGCCACCAGGGGGTGGAAACACCATATATTTT
CDR3: CASSLPPGGGNTIYF
D: TRBD1
J: TRBJ1-3
V: TRBV5-4
size: -